What follows describes a single T cell receptor beta chain. The V gene end was trimmed by 3 bases and the J gene end by 3 bases; junction bases not matched to a gene: 5. This CDR3 contains 14 residues. CDR1 and CDR2 from the germline V gene are MNHEY and SVGAGI. Assay: immunoSEQ multiplex PCR; the TCRdb copy retains only in-frame clones and omits some. This sample carries about 210,000 clones, 75% to 85% of them seen once, and the ten largest clones take around 13%. This entry belongs to a study of blood T cell repertoires in COVID-19. Study-level background: Whether acute or convalescent, the COVID-19 samples came from the United States, Italy and Spain.

The rearrangement links TRBV6-5 to TRBJ2-7, with 7 bases identical to TRBD1. The source of this sequence is a human donor in a cohort sampled during active COVID-19. Sample: peripheral blood. CDR3 loop: CASSYGGQIYEQYF. CDR3 nucleotides: TGTGCCAGCAGTTATGGGGGACAGATCTACGAGCAGTACTTC.